Following are 12 T cell receptor beta chains from one sample sequenced in a study of response to subunit inactivated influenza vaccine. Each CDR3 protein gets one entry after TCRdb re-called the RT-PCR reads with MiXCR. The data contain approximately 250,000 distinct CDR3 sequences, more than 10% of them singletons. The sample here was non-naive T cells sorted from PBMCs, taken roughly 15 days before vaccination. The source is a man between 50 and 59 years old who received an inactivated influenza vaccine.

This clonotype appeared a few times. J is TRBJ2-3 and V is TRBV19; D unresolved. This CDR3 has 13 amino acids. The germline CDR1 and CDR2 sequences are LNHDA and SQIVND (reference sequence). Trimming pared 3 bases from V and 5 bases from J, leaving 9 bases between. The CDR3 region is CASSIGIGDTQYF. CDR3 DNA sequence: TGTGCCAGTAGTATTGGGATCGGAGATACGCAGTATTTT.

This clonotype was counted many times. The chain joins TRBV12-3 or TRBV12-4 to TRBJ2-7, with unresolved D. This CDR3 contains 12 residues. V was pared by 6 bases and J by 4 bases, with 10 bases between. CDR3 sequence: CASSLRGYEQYF. CDR3 nucleotide sequence: TGTGCCAGCAGCCTAAGAGGATACGAGCAGTACTTC.

The chain combines TRBV7-2 with TRBJ2-5; D is unclear. This CDR3 is 15 amino acids long. The germline V and J ends were trimmed by 0 bases and 0 bases, with 8 bases remaining between them. The germline CDR1 and CDR2 sequences are SGHTA and FQGNSA. The CDR3 coding sequence is TGTGCCAGCAGCTTAGCGAAAGGCTACCAAGAGACCCAGTACTTC. Protein product: CASSLAKGYQETQYF.

This chain connects TRBV7-2 to TRBJ2-7; TRBD2 matches 8 bases. The CDR3 runs to 13 residues. CDR1 and CDR2 from the germline V gene are SGHTA and FQGNSA. Trimming at V came to 6 bases and at J to 6 bases, leaving 7 bases not matched to a gene. In DNA, the CDR3 is TGTGCCAGCAGTTTCGAGCGGGAGCGCGAGCAGTACTTC. This encodes CASSFEREREQYF. The entire variable domain, with the rest obtained from reference TRBV7-2 and TRBJ2-7, is as follows: GAGVSQSPSNKVTEKGKDVELRCDPISGHTALYWYRQSLGQGLEFLIYFQGNSAPDKSGLPSDRFSAERTGGSVSTLTIQRTQQEDSAVYLCASSFEREREQYFGPGTRLTVT.

This clonotype was detected a few times. This chain joins TRBV10-3 and TRBJ2-7; no definite D call. This CDR3 comprises 14 residues. The germline V gene encodes CDR1 ENHRY and CDR2 SYGVKD. Trimming shortened V by 2 bases and J by 5 bases, and 13 bases separated the two germline ends. The CDR3 sequence is CAISEGLRSNEQYF. CDR3 DNA: TGTGCCATCAGTGAGGGGCTAAGGTCGAACGAGCAGTACTTC.

This clonotype was found a few times. The J gene is TRBJ1-5, the V gene TRBV7-2, with 7 bases that match TRBD1. Germline V CDR1 and CDR2: SGHTA, FQGNSA. The V gene end was trimmed by 5 bases and the J gene end by 6 bases; junction bases not matched to a gene: 7. This CDR3 region has 14 residues. CDR3 DNA sequence: TGTGCCAGCAGCCAAACAGGGGTTTTTCAGCCCCAGCATTTT. This encodes CASSQTGVFQPQHF.

This clonotype was counted ten times or more. The V and J genes are TRBV6-5 and TRBJ2-3; D is unresolved. Germline V gives CDR1 MNHEY, CDR2 SVGAGI. The V end was cut by 0 bases, the J end by 4 bases, with 8 bases between. This CDR3 has 14 amino acids. The DNA for the CDR3 is TGTGCCAGCAGTTACTCGGGCAGCCCAGATACGCAGTATTTT. Its translation is CASSYSGSPDTQYF.

This clonotype was detected only a few times. The gene calls are TRBV6-5 and TRBJ1-2; D not resolved. V lost 0 bases, J lost 6 bases, and 8 bases lay in between. This CDR3 has 13 amino acids. The germline CDR1 and CDR2 sequences are MNHEY and SVGAGI. In DNA, the CDR3 is TGTGCCAGCAGTTACTCGACCAAGAATGGCTACACCTTC. It is translated as CASSYSTKNGYTF.

This chain joins TRBV4-2 and TRBJ2-6; D possibly corresponds to TRBD1 (5 bases). Trimming removed 1 base from V and 0 bases from J, with 13 bases in between. This CDR3 is 18 amino acids long. Germline CDR1 and CDR2: LGHNA and YNFKEQ. The chain's CDR3 is CASSQGGRGDSGANVLTF. CDR3 nucleotides: TGTGCCAGCAGCCAAGGGGGCCGAGGCGACTCTGGGGCCAACGTCCTGACTTTC.

This clonotype was observed a few times. The rearrangement uses TRBV10-2 and TRBJ2-7, with D possibly being TRBD1 or TRBD2 (6 bases each). The CDR3 is 10 amino acids. V lost 8 bases, J lost 6 bases, and 8 bases lay in between. Germline loops: CDR1 WSHSY, CDR2 SAAADI. CDR3 DNA: TGCGCCAGCGGGGGGCTCGAGCAGTACTTC. It specifies CASGGLEQYF.

Many counts were recorded for this clonotype. This chain joins TRBV28 and TRBJ2-6; 8 bases map to TRBD1. Germline trimming cut 5 bases from V and 2 bases from J; bases unmatched to any gene: 2. The CDR3 consists of 15 residues. Germline V gene lookup returns CDR1 MDHEN and CDR2 SYDVKM. The CDR3 is CASSLTGAGANVLTF. Here the CDR3 DNA reads TGTGCCAGCAGTCTGACAGGGGCTGGGGCCAACGTCCTGACTTTC.

The sample holds a few counts of this clonotype. The chain is built from TRBV6-2 or TRBV6-3 and TRBJ2-3; 8 nucleotides align to TRBD2. V dropped 5 bases and J dropped 4; count of bases not matched to a gene: 11. Germline loops: CDR1 MNHEY, CDR2 SVGEGT. This CDR3 region has 16 residues. CDR3 bases: TGTGCCAGCAGTCAAGGACTAGCCCTACTGGCAGATACGCAGTATTTT. Its translation is CASSQGLALLADTQYF.